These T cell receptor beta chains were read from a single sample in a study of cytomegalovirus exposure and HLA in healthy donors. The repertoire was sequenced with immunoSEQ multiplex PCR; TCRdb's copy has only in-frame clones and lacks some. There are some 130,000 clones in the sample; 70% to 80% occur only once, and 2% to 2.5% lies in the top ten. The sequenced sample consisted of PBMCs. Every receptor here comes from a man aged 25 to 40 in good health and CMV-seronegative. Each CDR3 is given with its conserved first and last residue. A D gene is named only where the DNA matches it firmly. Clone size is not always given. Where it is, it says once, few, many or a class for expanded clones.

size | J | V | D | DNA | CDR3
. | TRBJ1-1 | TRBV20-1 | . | TGCAGTGCTAGAGGTCCCGCTGAAGCTTTCTTT | CSARGPAEAFF
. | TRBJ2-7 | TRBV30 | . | TGTGCCTGGAACCTCGGGGGATACGAGCAGTACTTC | CAWNLGGYEQYF
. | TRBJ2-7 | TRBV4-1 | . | TGCGCCAGCTCCACGGGAATTTCCTACGAGCAGTACTTC | CASSTGISYEQYF
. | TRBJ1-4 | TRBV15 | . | TGTGCCACCAGCAGAGAAGGAGCGATTGCAACTAATGAAAAACTGTTTTTT | CATSREGAIATNEKLFF
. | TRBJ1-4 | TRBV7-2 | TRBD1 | TGTGCCAGCAGCCAAGACAGGGGAATAATTCAGGTTGAAAAACTGTTTTTT | CASSQDRGIIQVEKLFF
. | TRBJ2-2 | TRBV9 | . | TGTGCCAGCAGCGTCGGAGGGATCACCGGGGAGCTGTTTTTT | CASSVGGITGELFF
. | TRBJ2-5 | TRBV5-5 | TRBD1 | TGTGCCAGCAGAGACCTGGCAGGGGGAAAAGAGACCCAGTACTTC | CASRDLAGGKETQYF
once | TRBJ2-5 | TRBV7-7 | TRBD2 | TGTGCCATCCGCCTCGGGGGAGGGCAAGAGACCCAGTACTTC | CAIRLGGGQETQYF
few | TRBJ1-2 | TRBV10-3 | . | TGTGCCAGCGGAACAGGGAACTATGGCTACACCTTC | CASGTGNYGYTF
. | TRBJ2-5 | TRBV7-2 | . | TGTGCCAGCAGCTTATTTGTAGGGCTAGCCAGCGAGACCCAGTACTTC | CASSLFVGLASETQYF
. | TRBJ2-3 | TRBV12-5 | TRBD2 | TGTGCTAGTGGTTTGGCTATAACTAGCGGGACGTATGATACGCAGTATTTT | CASGLAITSGTYDTQYF
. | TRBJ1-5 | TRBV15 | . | TGTGCCACCAGCAGAGGGGGCAGGAATCAGCCCCAGCATTTT | CATSRGGRNQPQHF
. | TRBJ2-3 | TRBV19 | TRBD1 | TGTGCCAGTAGTATCAGGGACAGAGACACAGATACGCAGTATTTT | CASSIRDRDTDTQYF
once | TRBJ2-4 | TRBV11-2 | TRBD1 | TGTGCCAGCAGCGCCGCCGACAGGGAACACAACATTCAGTACTTC | CASSAADREHNIQYF
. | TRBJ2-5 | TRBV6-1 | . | TGTGCCAGCAGATCAGTTAGCACCCAAGAGACCCAGTACTTC | CASRSVSTQETQYF
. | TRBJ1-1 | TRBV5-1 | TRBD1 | TGCGCCAGCACCACCCGGGACAGGGGGCAAACTGAAGCTTTCTTT | CASTTRDRGQTEAFF
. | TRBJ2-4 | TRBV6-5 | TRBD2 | TGTGCCAGCAGCCCTCTAGCGGGAGGGCCAAACATTCAGTACTTC | CASSPLAGGPNIQYF
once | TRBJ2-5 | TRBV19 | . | TGTGCCAGTAGTTCTAGGCCCCCCCAGGGGGGATGGACCCAGTACTTC | CASSSRPPQGGWTQYF
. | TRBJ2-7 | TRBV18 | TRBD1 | TGTGCCAGCTCACCAGGGACAGGTTCCTACGAGCAGTACTTC | CASSPGTGSYEQYF